The 21 T cell receptor beta chains in this list originate from one sample, sequenced in a study of blood T cell repertoires in COVID-19. Clones were sequenced by immunoSEQ multiplex PCR, and TCRdb holds only the in-frame ones, with some missing. The sample carries about 190,000 clones, 70% to 85% recorded once. The sample comprised peripheral blood. The receptor set was obtained from a man older than 75 with COVID-19, enrolled during active disease.

The CDR3 is CASSLAQGAGGYTF. The CDR3 DNA sequence: TGTGCCAGCAGCTTAGCCCAGGGGGCTGGGGGCTACACCTTC. The chain couples TRBV7-8 to TRBJ1-2; 8 nucleotides line up with TRBD1. Germline lookup yields CDR1 SGHVS and CDR2 FQNEAQ. The CDR3 is 14 residues long. V shed 0 bases and J 8 bases; nucleotides not matched to a gene: 5.

This clone was observed a few times. This rearrangement joins TRBV2 to TRBJ1-3; D is ambiguous. This CDR3 contains 15 residues. Germline V lookup: CDR1 SNHLY, CDR2 FYNNEI. Trimming stripped 2 bases from V and 4 bases from J, with 12 bases between. In DNA form, the CDR3 reads TGTGCCAGCAGTGAACTATTCCCACGCGGAAACACCATATATTTT. This encodes CASSELFPRGNTIYF.

The chain recombines TRBV6-6 with TRBJ2-5, with TRBD1 identical over 9 bases. There are 15 residues in the CDR3. V lost 2 bases, J lost 3 bases, and 4 bases stayed unmatched. Germline V gene sequence: CDR1 MNHNY, CDR2 SVGAGI (reference sequence). The CDR3 spells CASSYPDRGEETQYF. DNA for the CDR3: TGTGCCAGCAGTTACCCTGACAGGGGGGAAGAGACCCAGTACTTC.

The genes are TRBV4-3 and TRBJ2-7; 7 positions agree with TRBD2. V gave up 0 bases and J gave up 7 bases; unmatched junction bases: 6. CDR3 length: 14 amino acids. Per the germline V gene, CDR1 is LGHNA and CDR2 is YSLEER. CDR3 residues: CASSQDRGEREQYF. For the CDR3, the DNA is TGCGCCAGCAGCCAAGATCGGGGGGAAAGGGAGCAGTACTTC.

The DNA for the CDR3 is TGTGCCAGCAGCTTCGGACAGGGGATAGGAAACACCATATATTTT. Translating gives CASSFGQGIGNTIYF. This sequence joins TRBV11-3 and TRBJ1-3; 9 bases agree with TRBD1. V gave up 3 bases and J gave up 4 bases; unmatched junction bases: 4. In germline, CDR1 is SGHNT, CDR2 YENEEA. CDR3 size: 15 residues. Full variable domain (rest looked up from reference TRBV11-3 and TRBJ1-3): EAGVVQSPRYKIIEKKQPVAFWCNPISGHNTLYWYLQNLGQGPELLIRYENEEAVDDSQLPKDRFSAERLKGVDSTLKIQPAELGDSAVYLCASSFGQGIGNTIYFGEGSWLTVV.

This clone appeared a few times. This chain links TRBV5-1 with TRBJ1-1; maybe TRBD1 (5 bases). The V and J ends lost 6 bases and 0 bases respectively, with 18 bases between them. Germline CDR1 reads SGHRS; CDR2 reads YFSETQ. The CDR3 sequence is 16 residues long. The CDR3 DNA reads as TGCGCCAGCACCCCAGGGCTGCGGGGGATGAACACTGAAGCTTTCTTT. Translation: CASTPGLRGMNTEAFF.

This clone was picked up a small number of times. The genes are TRBV10-3 and TRBJ2-1; D is perhaps TRBD2 (7 bases). The V gene's germline CDR1 is ENHRY and CDR2 SYGVKD. Between the trimmed V and J ends, which lost 2 bases and 6 bases, there was a span of 17 bases. This CDR3 spans 16 amino acids. The CDR3 nucleotides read TGTGCCATCAGTGAGAAGGGGGGACTATCCGGCAATGAGCAGTTCTTC. It encodes CAISEKGGLSGNEQFF.

This chain joins TRBV9 and TRBJ2-2, with D maybe TRBD2 (7 bases). The V end was cut by 0 bases, the J end by 4 bases, with 13 bases between. The germline V gene has CDR1 SGDLS and CDR2 YYNGEE. CDR3 length: 16 residues. CDR3 sequence (DNA): TGTGCCAGCAGCGTAGATGAGGGGGGGCTCACCGGGGAGCTGTTTTTT. Translation gives CASSVDEGGLTGELFF.

The V call is TRBV18, the J call TRBJ2-1; a possible D gene is TRBD1 (6 bases). V was clipped by 2 bases and J by 8 bases, with 16 bases between them. Germline CDR1 KGHSH, CDR2 LQKENI. This CDR3 contains 15 residues. In DNA, the CDR3 is TGTGCCAGCTCACCATCAATGCTACAGGGCGATGAGCAGTTCTTC. Translating gives CASSPSMLQGDEQFF.

V and J are TRBV21-1 and TRBJ2-1; whether TRBD1, the table's D call, matches the DNA was not checked. TRBV21-1 counts as a pseudogene. The length of the CDR3 is 16 residues. CDR3 in DNA: TGTGCCAGCAGCAAAGTCGGACAGGGAGACTACAATGAGCAGTTCTTC. It specifies CASSKVGQGDYNEQFF.

J is TRBJ1-1 and V is TRBV6-5; 7 nucleotides line up with TRBD1. Trimming cost V 7 bases and J 1 base; bases outside gene matches: 9. Germline CDR1 and CDR2: MNHEY and SVGAGI. The CDR3 runs to 15 residues. CDR3 bases: TGTGCCAGCAATTCACAGGGGTTTTCGAACACTGAAGCTTTCTTT. It is translated as CASNSQGFSNTEAFF.

This clone occurred once. This sample includes further DNA sequences coding for the same CDR3. The chain recombines TRBV19 with TRBJ1-2; 9 bases match TRBD1. The junction had 9 bases not matched to a gene; V was cut back by 8 bases and J by 2 bases. This CDR3 has 15 residues. Germline CDR1 reads LNHDA; CDR2 reads SQIVND (reference sequence). CDR3: CASSRDRARNYGYTF. CDR3 nucleotides: TGTGCCAGTTCCCGGGACAGGGCCCGAAACTATGGCTACACCTTC.

The chain has TRBV2 and TRBJ2-3; D perhaps matches TRBD2 (5 bases). Trimming pared 0 bases from V and 10 bases from J, leaving 17 bases between. This CDR3 is built from 15 residues. Germline V CDR1 and CDR2: SNHLY, FYNNEI. CDR3 in amino acids: CASSEARTTTASQYF. The CDR3 bases are TGTGCCAGCAGTGAAGCGAGGACGACTACCGCTTCGCAGTATTTT.

This clone was detected once. The chain employs TRBV2 and TRBJ2-1; TRBD1 aligns across 7 bases. The CDR3 length is 12 residues. CDR1 and CDR2 (germline): SNHLY, FYNNEI. V was pared by 6 bases and J by 11 bases, with 7 bases of the junction left unmatched. CDR3 sequence reads: CASRGDSVQQFF. The CDR3 region has the DNA TGTGCCAGCAGGGGGGACAGCGTTCAGCAGTTCTTC.

The chain combines TRBV9 with TRBJ1-2, with D unclear. The germline CDR1 and CDR2 sequences are SGDLS and YYNGEE. The germline V and J ends were trimmed by 3 bases and 2 bases, with 14 bases remaining between them. The CDR3 contains 15 residues. Here the CDR3 DNA reads TGTGCCAGCAGCGGTCACGAGGTAGCAAACTATGGCTACACCTTC. The encoded protein is CASSGHEVANYGYTF.

This clone came up a few times. This chain connects TRBV7-8 to TRBJ2-2, with TRBD1 as a possible D gene (6 bases). CDR1 is SGHVS and CDR2 is FQNEAQ in the germline V gene. The CDR3 length is 16 residues. Trimming shortened V by 1 base and J by 2 bases, and 11 bases separated the two germline ends. CDR3 nucleotides: TGTGCCAGCAGCTTAGTGATAGGGGGAAACACCGGGGAGCTGTTTTTT. As protein: CASSLVIGGNTGELFF.

The rearrangement uses TRBV15 and TRBJ2-6, with 7 bases that match TRBD2. V lost 0 bases and J lost 2; bases outside the gene matches: 1. Germline CDR1 and CDR2: LNHNV and YYDKDF (reference sequence). The CDR3 extends over 16 amino acids. The CDR3 sequence is CATSREGGPGANVLTF. The CDR3 region has the DNA TGTGCCACCAGCAGAGAGGGAGGGCCTGGGGCCAACGTCCTGACTTTC.

The chain combines TRBV7-8 with TRBJ2-5; 9 bases line up with TRBD2. The V gene end was trimmed by 3 bases and the J gene end by 1 base; junction bases not matched to a gene: 3. This CDR3 has 15 amino acids. Germline loops: CDR1 SGHVS, CDR2 FQNEAQ. Here the CDR3 reads CASSFSGGSQETQYF. CDR3 bases: TGTGCCAGCAGCTTTAGCGGGGGCTCCCAAGAGACCCAGTACTTC.

This clone appeared a single time. This chain connects TRBV7-3 to TRBJ1-4, with TRBD1 matching over 10 bases. The germline gives CDR1 SGHTA, CDR2 FQGTGA. V lost 5 bases and J lost 6; bases outside the gene matches: 3. This CDR3 region has 14 residues. CDR3 sequence: CASSRTGGDEKLFF. CDR3 coding DNA: TGTGCCAGCAGCCGGACAGGGGGGGATGAAAAACTGTTTTTT.

The chain joins TRBV25-1 to TRBJ1-1; weak D call: TRBD1 (6 bases). The V gene's germline CDR1 is MGHDK and CDR2 SYGVNS. V was cut by 6 bases and J by 11 bases, with 19 bases left in between. The CDR3 is 13 amino acids. The CDR3 sequence: CASRGAGPSGAFF. The CDR3 coding sequence is TGTGCCAGCAGGGGGGCAGGGCCAAGTGGGGCTTTCTTT.

This clone was recorded a few times. V gene TRBV5-1 combines with J gene TRBJ2-3, with 8 bases matching TRBD1. This CDR3 contains 15 residues. CDR1 is SGHRS and CDR2 is YFSETQ in the germline V gene. Trimming cost V 0 bases and J 0 bases; bases outside gene matches: 0. The CDR3 sequence: CASSLGQGSTDTQYF. CDR3 bases: TGCGCCAGCAGCTTGGGACAGGGGAGCACAGATACGCAGTATTTT.